This T cell receptor (beta chain) is drawn from a study of cytomegalovirus exposure and HLA in healthy donors. This CDR3 spans 17 amino acids. The V gene's germline CDR1 is LNHDA and CDR2 SQIVND (reference sequence). The germline V and J ends were trimmed by 7 bases and 1 base, with 20 bases remaining between them. A multiplex PCR was run with 60 Vbeta primers and 13 Jbeta primers. In the source study's methods: Roughly 11 million shared chains were among 65 million to 85 million unique TCR beta chains counted in a later analysis. The repertoire was sequenced with immunoSEQ multiplex PCR; TCRdb's copy has only in-frame clones and lacks some. V, J and clone size are taken as reported in that table, and D and trimming were inferred from the DNA itself. The table records fewer than 250,000 clones, roughly 87% of them present only once.

The chain joins TRBV19 to TRBJ1-5; D perhaps matches TRBD1 (6 bases). The source is a boy aged 2 to 9 in good health and CMV-seronegative. What was sequenced was PBMCs. For the CDR3, the DNA is TGTGCCAGTACCACACGGGGGGCTTTTCCGAGCAATCAGCCCCAGCATTTT. As protein: CASTTRGAFPSNQPQHF.